The clone carrying this T cell receptor (beta chain) was seen a single time. What it recognizes is unknown. The data were produced by immunoSEQ multiplex PCR, yet TCRdb's version contains in-frame clones alone and is incomplete. Among just under 60,000 clones listed, roughly three quarters were seen once. This sample was taken from a study of vaccination effects on CD4 cells after COVID-19. Regarding the study as a whole: Clones that were induced by infection or by vaccine showed marked contraction late after vaccination.

The V gene's germline CDR1 is SNHLY and CDR2 FYNNEI. The length of the CDR3 is 14 residues. Losses at the gene ends were 8 bases for V and 6 bases for J; bases not matched to a gene: 9. Under the ViraFEST assay, PBMC were stimulated with viral peptide pools so that antigen-specific CD4+ T cells expanded. Sequencing was performed afterwards. CD4+ T cells were isolated after around 10 days of culture. The cohort was immunized with two doses of either the BNT162b2 or mRNA-1273 vaccine. Replacing half the medium with IL-2 medium was done on days 3 and 7. The TCR comes from a human donor who received a COVID-19 vaccine. Sequenced here: CD4+ T cells from PBMCs cultured with HCoV-OC43 spike peptides, sampled after COVID-19 vaccination. Stated subset: HCoV-OC43 spike overlapping peptide pool stimulation. The rearrangement joins TRBV2 to TRBJ2-3; 9 nucleotides line up with TRBD1. CDR3 DNA sequence: TGTGCCAGCGCCGGACAGGGGCTGGGGGATACGCAGTATTTT. Translated: CASAGQGLGDTQYF.